This entry lists 6 T cell receptor beta chains sequenced from one sample in a study of PD-1 blockade in classical Hodgkin lymphoma. Every patient was affected by relapse after autologous stem cell transplantation, while exposure to brentuximab vedotin was not uniform. The protocol was immunoSEQ multiplex PCR, while the TCRdb copy is restricted to in-frame clones and leaves out a portion. Of 20,000 to 30,000 clones in the sample, approximately 69% were seen once. The sample consisted of peripheral blood mononuclear cells (PBMCs), taken at baseline. All receptors derive from a human donor with classical Hodgkin lymphoma.

The J gene is TRBJ2-3, the V gene TRBV5-4, with TRBD2 matching 8 bases. Per germline, CDR1 SGHNT and CDR2 YYREEE (reference sequence). The CDR3 consists of 16 residues. The ends lost 4 bases at V and 2 bases at J; junction bases unmatched: 9. As DNA, the CDR3 is TGTGCCAGCAGCCCCCGGCGGGGGGACCCCACAGATACGCAGTATTTT. Residues: CASSPRRGDPTDTQYF.

The V call is TRBV12-5, the J call TRBJ2-7; either TRBD1 or TRBD2 may supply D (5 bases each). The CDR3 spans 13 residues. Germline CDR1 and CDR2: LGHNT and FRNRAP. The V and J ends lost 0 bases and 6 bases respectively, with 9 bases between them. Here the CDR3 reads CASGLVRGGEQYF. The CDR3 nucleotides read TGTGCTAGTGGTTTGGTTCGTGGGGGCGAGCAGTACTTC.

The rearrangement uses TRBV7-9 and TRBJ2-2; TRBD1 is a possible D gene (5 bases). Germline CDR1 reads SEHNR; CDR2 reads FQNEAQ (reference sequence). V was clipped by 5 bases and J by 4 bases, with 8 bases between them. The CDR3 is 13 residues long. The CDR3 sequence is CASSHRSTGELFF. CDR3 nucleotides: TGTGCCAGCAGCCACAGGAGCACCGGGGAGCTGTTTTTT. Based on the CDR3 plus reference TRBV7-9 and TRBJ2-2, the full variable domain is DTGVSQNPRHKITKRGQNVTFRCDPISEHNRLYWYRQTLGQGPEFLTYFQNEAQLEKSRLLSDRFSAERPKGSFSTLEIQRTEQGDSAMYLCASSHRSTGELFFGEGSRLTVL.

As to this clone: This sample also contains other DNA sequences that code for the same CDR3. V usage is TRBV4-3 and J usage is TRBJ2-2; a weak D match, TRBD1 (6 bases). V dropped 0 bases and J dropped 1 base, with 9 bases sitting between them. The V gene's germline CDR1 is LGHNA and CDR2 YSLEER. The CDR3 runs 16 residues. CDR3 residues: CASSQEPGQNTGELFF. The DNA of the CDR3 is TGCGCCAGCAGCCAAGAACCGGGACAGAACACCGGGGAGCTGTTTTTT.

This chain links TRBV21-1 with TRBJ1-5; the table's D call TRBD1 went unverified against the DNA. TRBV21-1 is noted as a pseudogene. The CDR3 has 17 amino acids. Written as DNA, the CDR3 is TGTGCCAGCAGCAAAAAAGGTCAGGGGAGAAACAATCAGCCCCAGCATTTT. Amino acids: CASSKKGQGRNNQPQHF.

The DNA for the CDR3 is TGTGCCAGCAGCTCGCTTAGGGACACTGAAGCTTTCTTT. Encoded protein: CASSSLRDTEAFF. The chain links TRBV5-4 to TRBJ1-1, with D unresolved. V was trimmed by 3 bases and J by 3 bases, leaving 9 bases between them. Looked up from germline, CDR1 is SGHNT and CDR2 is YYREEE (reference sequence). The CDR3 covers 13 residues.